Presented here are 30 T cell receptor beta chains from one specimen sequenced in a study of T cells in Graves' hyperthyroidism and ophthalmopathy (dated by TCRdb to about 2019). Library construction relied on multiplex PCR. The sequencer listed for this sample is Illumina HiSeq 2000. TCR beta CDR3 regions were amplified from RNA transcripts. The TCR CDR3 was subjected to a first round of RT-PCR using the HTBI primer set and the Qiagen OneStep RT-PCR kit. TCRdb passed the public sequencing reads through fastp at Q25 and MiXCR, retaining productive beta sequences. CDR3 protein sequences are deduplicated, and each keeps its most common genes and DNA. The sample yields hundreds of thousands of distinct CDR3 sequences; approximately 14% were counted once. The ten largest clones capture 9.5% to 13% of the sample. The sequencing input was blood. The receptors here all came from a woman under 30 with Graves' hyperthyroidism.

In its sample, this clonotype was seen a few times. The chain has TRBV7-2 and TRBJ1-2; D might be TRBD1 (5 bases). The CDR3 totals 13 residues. The V end was cut by 1 base, the J end by 7 bases, with 10 bases between. Germline-derived CDR1 and CDR2 are SGHTA and FQGNSA. CDR3 region: CASSLVRGTGYTF. CDR3 sequence (DNA): TGTGCCAGCAGCTTAGTGCGGGGCACTGGCTACACCTTC.

The chain recombines TRBV12-3 or TRBV12-4 with TRBJ2-7, with D possibly being TRBD1 or TRBD2 (5 bases each). The CDR3 is 13 amino acids. V dropped 5 bases and J dropped 8 bases, with 16 bases sitting between them. In nucleotides, the CDR3 is TGTGCCAGCAGTCGGGACCCCCAGAGGCAGCAGTACTTC. Translation: CASSRDPQRQQYF.

The rearrangement uses TRBV20-1 and TRBJ2-7; D gene ambiguous. CDR1 and CDR2 from the germline V gene are DFQATT and SNEGSKA (reference sequence). The CDR3 spans 11 residues. V was shortened by 5 bases and J by 4 bases, with 9 bases between the two germline ends. CDR3 coding DNA: TGCAGTGCTCGTCTCGTTTACGAGCAGTACTTC. Translation: CSARLVYEQYF.

With regard to this clonotype: This clone may be a read error of a much larger clone one base away. This chain joins TRBV24-1 and TRBJ2-3; D is perhaps TRBD1 (6 bases). Trimming removed 3 bases from V and 0 bases from J, with 15 bases in between. CDR1 and CDR2 (germline): KGHDR, SFDVKD. This CDR3 is built from 17 residues. The CDR3 nucleotides read TGTGCCACCAGTGATCCACACAGGGCGTCTAGCACAGATACGCAGTATTTT. Encoded protein: CATSDPHRASSTDTQYF.

The chain couples TRBV6-2 or TRBV6-3 to TRBJ2-6, with 11 bases lining up with TRBD1. The CDR3 has 16 residues. Looked up from germline, CDR1 is MNHEY and CDR2 is SVGEGT. V shed 5 bases, J shed 3 bases, and the junction held 3 bases outside the gene matches. The CDR3 spells CASSLDRGLGANVLTF. Written as DNA, the CDR3 is TGTGCCAGCAGTCTGGACAGGGGGCTTGGGGCCAACGTCCTGACTTTC.

The chain uses TRBV28 and TRBJ2-6; a weak D match, TRBD1 (5 bases). From germline, CDR1 is MDHEN and CDR2 SYDVKM. CDR3 length: 19 residues. Trimming shortened V by 1 base and J by 0 bases, and 16 bases separated the two germline ends. CDR3 DNA sequence: TGTGCCAGCAGTTTATTGGCTGGCAGGGTAAGCTCTGGGGCCAACGTCCTGACTTTC. It is translated as CASSLLAGRVSSGANVLTF.

In its sample, this clonotype was seen a few times. This chain joins TRBV19 and TRBJ2-2; D may be TRBD1 (6 bases). Germline lookup yields CDR1 LNHDA and CDR2 SQIVND (reference sequence). The CDR3 totals 16 residues. The ends were cut back, 10 bases at V and 0 bases at J, with 18 bases in the middle. Here the CDR3 reads CATPRETGTNTGELFF. The CDR3 coding sequence is TGTGCCACCCCCAGGGAAACAGGGACGAACACCGGGGAGCTGTTTTTT.

V and J are TRBV30 and TRBJ2-4, with 7 bases lining up with TRBD2. In germline, CDR1 is GTSNPN, CDR2 SVGIG (reference sequence). This CDR3 has 14 residues. V was pared by 5 bases and J by 8 bases, with 12 bases of the junction left unmatched. The CDR3 DNA reads as TGTGCCTGGGGTTGGGAGGGACCCCTGGACATTCAGTACTTC. It yields the protein CAWGWEGPLDIQYF.

This clonotype appeared many times. The V and J genes are TRBV7-2 and TRBJ2-2; D unclear. This CDR3 contains 14 residues. Trimming removed 2 bases at V and 8 bases at J, with 12 bases between. The V gene's germline CDR1 is SGHTA and CDR2 FQGNSA. In DNA form, the CDR3 reads TGTGCCAGCAGCTTATCTCAGATACCGGGGGAGCTGTTTTTT. Translated: CASSLSQIPGELFF.

This clonotype was seen a handful of times. V is TRBV7-2 and J is TRBJ2-3, with 12 bases that match TRBD2. Germline trimming cut 5 bases from V and 4 bases from J; bases unmatched to any gene: 7. This CDR3 region has 16 residues. The germline gives CDR1 SGHTA, CDR2 FQGNSA. The CDR3, as DNA: TGTGCCAGCAGCGCGACTAGCGGGAGTCTGGCAGATACGCAGTATTTT. This translates into CASSATSGSLADTQYF.

A few counts support this clonotype. V and J are TRBV7-9 and TRBJ2-2; D unresolved. CDR1 is SEHNR, CDR2 FQNEAQ, per germline (reference sequence). The CDR3 sequence is 15 residues long. The germline V and J ends were trimmed by 1 base and 4 bases, with 10 bases remaining between them. The CDR3 protein is CASSLGGVFTGELFF. The CDR3 DNA sequence: TGTGCCAGCAGCTTAGGCGGTGTTTTCACCGGGGAGCTGTTTTTT.

In this sample, this clonotype turned up many times. The chain recombines TRBV6-1 with TRBJ1-4; TRBD1 is a possible D gene (5 bases). Trimming took 6 bases from V and 4 from J, leaving 12 bases between them. The CDR3 totals 14 residues. CDR1 MNHNS and CDR2 SASEGT come from the germline V gene. The CDR3 bases are TGTGCCAGCAGACCCGGGACGCGTAATGAAAAACTGTTTTTT. Translated: CASRPGTRNEKLFF.

The sample holds a few counts of this clonotype. This chain links TRBV10-2 with TRBJ2-7; the D call may be TRBD1 or TRBD2 (5 bases each). The CDR3 is made up of 13 amino acids. The germline V gene has CDR1 WSHSY and CDR2 SAAADI. V dropped 3 bases and J dropped 4 bases, with 10 bases sitting between them. The CDR3 spells CASSDSGLYEQYF. DNA for the CDR3: TGCGCCAGCAGTGATTCGGGGCTTTACGAGCAGTACTTC.

This clonotype was detected ten times or more. The CDR3 DNA is TGCAGTGCTGCGGACAGGGACACTGAAGCTTTCTTT. Translated, it gives CSAADRDTEAFF. V usage is TRBV20-1 and J usage is TRBJ1-1, with TRBD1 identical over 8 bases. CDR3 length: 12 residues. V dropped 5 bases and J dropped 3; count of bases not matched to a gene: 2. CDR1 is DFQATT and CDR2 is SNEGSKA in the germline V gene (reference sequence).

The rearrangement uses TRBV20-1 and TRBJ2-2; no firm D call. This CDR3 region has 15 residues. Deletions cut 2 bases from V and 5 bases from J, with 15 bases between. Per the germline V gene, CDR1 is DFQATT and CDR2 is SNEGSKA (reference sequence). CDR3 sequence reads: CSARPVTGPTGELFF. In DNA form, the CDR3 reads TGCAGTGCTAGACCAGTTACCGGCCCAACCGGGGAGCTGTTTTTT.

This clonotype was seen a handful of times. The V gene is TRBV7-9, the J gene TRBJ2-1, with TRBD2 matching over 13 bases. The V gene end was trimmed by 5 bases and the J gene end by 8 bases; junction bases not matched to a gene: 15. The CDR3 sequence is 18 residues long. Looked up from germline, CDR1 is SEHNR and CDR2 is FQNEAQ (reference sequence). The CDR3: CASSPLGPTSGRLDEQFF. CDR3 nucleotides: TGTGCCAGCAGCCCCCTAGGACCGACTAGCGGGAGGTTGGATGAGCAGTTCTTC.

This clonotype was counted ten times or more. The chain joins TRBV7-2 to TRBJ2-5; either TRBD1 or TRBD2 may fit D (5 bases each). There are 15 residues in the CDR3. The germline V gene encodes CDR1 SGHTA and CDR2 FQGNSA. V dropped 2 bases and J dropped 2 bases, with 12 bases sitting between them. The DNA of the CDR3 is TGTGCCAGCAGCTTAAGCGGTCAGGGACAAGAGACCCAGTACTTC. This codes for CASSLSGQGQETQYF.

This clonotype was found many times. CDR3 DNA: TGTGCCAGCACCGACTTACGGGATGGCTACACCTTC. Protein sequence: CASTDLRDGYTF. This rearrangement joins TRBV7-9 to TRBJ1-2; D is unclear. From germline, CDR1 is SEHNR and CDR2 FQNEAQ (reference sequence). Between the trimmed V and J ends, which lost 7 bases and 6 bases, there was a span of 12 bases. The CDR3 is made up of 12 amino acids.

This clonotype was counted at least ten times. The gene calls are TRBV13 and TRBJ1-1; D unresolved. Germline-derived CDR1 and CDR2 are PRHDT and FYEKMQ (reference sequence). Trimming took 2 bases from V and 3 from J, leaving 10 bases between them. There are 14 residues in the CDR3. The CDR3 coding sequence is TGTGCCAGCAGCTTACGAGGAGCCGACACTGAAGCTTTCTTT. This sequence encodes CASSLRGADTEAFF.

The table lists this clonotype with many counts. V usage is TRBV12-3 or TRBV12-4 and J usage is TRBJ1-3; D remains ambiguous. The CDR3 covers 17 residues. V was cut by 6 bases and J by 0 bases, with 18 bases left in between. The CDR3 region has the DNA TGTGCCAGCAGCCAACACGACGACGTTTTCTCTGGAAACACCATATATTTT. Encoded protein: CASSQHDDVFSGNTIYF.

Ten or more counts support this clonotype. The rearrangement joins TRBV2 to TRBJ2-1; 9 nucleotides agree with TRBD2. J lost 6 bases, V lost 8 bases, and 14 bases had no gene match. This CDR3 has 16 amino acids. The germline V gene has CDR1 SNHLY and CDR2 FYNNEI. In DNA form, the CDR3 reads TGTGCCAGCGGTAGGTCGGGCGGGAGGGTCAGCAATGAGCAGTTCTTC. It is translated as CASGRSGGRVSNEQFF.

There are many counts of this clonotype. This chain connects TRBV12-3 or TRBV12-4 to TRBJ2-7; TRBD1 matches 8 bases. The CDR3 has 13 residues. J lost 3 bases, V lost 3 bases, and 1 base had no gene match. The DNA for the CDR3 is TGTGCCAGCAGTTTCGGACAGGGCTACGAGCAGTACTTC. Translating it yields CASSFGQGYEQYF.

This clonotype occurred a few times. CDR3 sequence reads: CAWSVTGTVNQPQHF. The CDR3, as DNA: TGTGCCTGGAGTGTAACGGGGACGGTGAATCAGCCCCAGCATTTT. The chain couples TRBV30 to TRBJ1-5, with D possibly being TRBD1 (5 bases). CDR1 GTSNPN and CDR2 SVGIG come from the germline V gene (reference sequence). The CDR3 has 15 residues. Trimming removed 0 bases from V and 4 bases from J, with 13 bases in between.

Regarding this clonotype: A much larger clone lies a single base off, so this may be a read error. V usage is TRBV5-1 and J usage is TRBJ2-5, with D perhaps matching TRBD1 or TRBD2 (5 bases each). The CDR3 is made up of 14 amino acids. V lost 3 bases, J lost 5 bases, and 14 bases lay in between. Germline assignment: CDR1 SGHRS and CDR2 YFSETQ. This chain's CDR3 is CASSSPRETETQYF. The CDR3 DNA sequence: TGCGCCAGCAGCTCCCCCAGGGAGACGGAGACCCAGTACTTC.

This clonotype occurred a few times. With a much larger clone just one base away, this may be a read error. This chain joins TRBV6-1 and TRBJ2-3; D is undetermined. Germline V CDR1 and CDR2: MNHNS, SASEGT. CDR3 length equals 16 residues. Trimming cost V 8 bases and J 6 bases, with 24 bases left between them. The CDR3 protein is CASGGPPEGPGDTQYF. In DNA form, the CDR3 reads TGTGCCAGCGGTGGGCCCCCTGAAGGCCCCGGGGATACGCAGTATTTT.

The V and J genes are TRBV20-1 and TRBJ2-1; 7 positions agree with TRBD2. Trimming took 6 bases from V and 6 from J; bases not matched to a gene: 11. CDR1 DFQATT and CDR2 SNEGSKA come from the germline V gene (reference sequence). This CDR3 comprises 14 residues. CDR3 nucleotides: TGCAGTGCGAGGGAAGCGGGGTTAGTCAATGAGCAGTTCTTC. It is translated as CSAREAGLVNEQFF.

This clonotype was recorded a few times. CDR3 sequence: CASSLAVLAGATGELFF. The CDR3 region has the DNA TGTGCCAGCAGCTTAGCGGTACTAGCGGGGGCAACCGGGGAGCTGTTTTTT. The chain combines TRBV7-6 with TRBJ2-2; 11 bases map to TRBD2. The CDR3 consists of 17 residues. J lost 5 bases, V lost 0 bases, and 5 bases had no gene match. Per the germline V gene, CDR1 is SGHVS and CDR2 is FNYEAQ.

This clonotype was counted many times. This chain links TRBV29-1 with TRBJ1-2; weak D call: TRBD1 (5 bases). Germline V gene data show CDR1 as SQVTM and CDR2 as ANQGSEA. Trimming took 5 bases from V and 8 from J, leaving 15 bases between them. CDR3 length equals 12 residues. CDR3 DNA: TGCAGCGTTATCCGGGGCGCGGGGGGCTACACCTTC. It specifies CSVIRGAGGYTF.

This clonotype was observed at least ten times. The CDR3 here is CASSADRGRKTQYF. In DNA, the CDR3 is TGTGCCAGCAGTGCCGACAGGGGGCGAAAGACCCAGTACTTC. The gene calls are TRBV6-1 and TRBJ2-5, with TRBD1 matching over 10 bases. The germline CDR1 and CDR2 sequences are MNHNS and SASEGT. The V and J ends lost 4 bases and 6 bases, in that order; junction bases with no gene match: 5. CDR3 length: 14 residues.

This clonotype was counted between two and nine times. The chain links TRBV30 to TRBJ2-4; 7 nucleotides agree with TRBD1. The CDR3 sequence is 12 residues long. Germline V gene data show CDR1 as GTSNPN and CDR2 as SVGIG (reference sequence). The J segment lost 9 bases and the V segment lost 5 bases, leaving 7 bases of the junction unmatched. The CDR3 DNA reads as TGTGCCTGGGGACAGGATCGAACCATTCAGTACTTC. Protein sequence: CAWGQDRTIQYF.